The clone carrying this TCR beta chain came up once. This entry is derived from a study of blood T cell repertoires in COVID-19. Turning to the study itself: Sites across the United States, Italy and Spain contributed samples from acute and convalescent COVID-19.

The germline CDR1 and CDR2 sequences are SGHTA and FQGNSA. The CDR3 is 15 amino acids. Germline trimming cut 4 bases from V and 8 bases from J; bases unmatched to any gene: 9. Followed longitudinally, the Seattle patients had been enrolled during active infection. Original data processing: Reference gene primer amplification yielded estimated nucleated cell counts. Clones were read by immunoSEQ multiplex PCR, and TCRdb kept only the in-frame ones, dropping some. Clonal size and the V and J genes are those of that table, whereas D and trimming came from the DNA. This sample carries about 56,000 clones, about 91% of them seen once, and the ten largest clones take 43%.

Sequencing used peripheral blood. The V gene is TRBV7-2, the J gene TRBJ2-3; 10 nucleotides line up with TRBD2. This TCR derives from a woman aged 60 to 75 with COVID-19, enrolled during active disease. The CDR3 DNA sequence: TGTGCCAGCAGCTCGATTGGACTAGCGGAAGGTACGCAGTATTTT. Its protein is CASSSIGLAEGTQYF.